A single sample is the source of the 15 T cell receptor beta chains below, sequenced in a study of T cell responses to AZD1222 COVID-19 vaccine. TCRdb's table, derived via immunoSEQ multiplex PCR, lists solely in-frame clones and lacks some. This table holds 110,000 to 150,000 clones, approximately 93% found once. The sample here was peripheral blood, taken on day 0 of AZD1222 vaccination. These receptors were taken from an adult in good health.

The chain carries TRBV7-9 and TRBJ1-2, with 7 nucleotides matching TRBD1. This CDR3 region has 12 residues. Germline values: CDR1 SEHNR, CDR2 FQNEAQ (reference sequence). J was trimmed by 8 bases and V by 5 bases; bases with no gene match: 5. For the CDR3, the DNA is TGTGCCAGCAGCAGTACAGGGGTCGGCTACACCTTC. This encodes CASSSTGVGYTF. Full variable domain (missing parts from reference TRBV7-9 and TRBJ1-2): DTGVSQNPRHKITKRGQNVTFRCDPISEHNRLYWYRQTLGQGPEFLTYFQNEAQLEKSRLLSDRFSAERPKGSFSTLEIQRTEQGDSAMYLCASSSTGVGYTFGSGTRLTVV.

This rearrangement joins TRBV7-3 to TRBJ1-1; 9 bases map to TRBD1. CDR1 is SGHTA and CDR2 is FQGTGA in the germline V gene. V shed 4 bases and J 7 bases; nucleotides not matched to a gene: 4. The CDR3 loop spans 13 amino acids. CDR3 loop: CASSSGTGFEAFF. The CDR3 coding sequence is TGTGCCAGCAGCTCCGGGACAGGGTTTGAAGCTTTCTTT.

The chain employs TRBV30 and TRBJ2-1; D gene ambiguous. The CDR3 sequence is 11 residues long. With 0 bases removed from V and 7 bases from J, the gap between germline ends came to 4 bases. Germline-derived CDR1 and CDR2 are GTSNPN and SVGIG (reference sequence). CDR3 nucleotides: TGTGCCTGGAGTGTATATAATGAGCAGTTCTTC. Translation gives CAWSVYNEQFF.

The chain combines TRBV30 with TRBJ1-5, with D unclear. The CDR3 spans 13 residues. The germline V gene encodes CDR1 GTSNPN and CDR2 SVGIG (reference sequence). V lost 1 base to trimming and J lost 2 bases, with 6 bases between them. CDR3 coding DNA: TGTGCCTGGAGTGAGGAGGGCAATCAGCCCCAGCATTTT. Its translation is CAWSEEGNQPQHF. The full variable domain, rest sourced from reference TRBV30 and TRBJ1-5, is SQTIHQWPATLVQPVGSPLSLECTVEGTSNPNLYWYRQAAGRGLQLLFYSVGIGQISSEVPQNLSASRPQDRQFILSSKKLLLSDSGFYLCAWSEEGNQPQHFGDGTRLSIL.

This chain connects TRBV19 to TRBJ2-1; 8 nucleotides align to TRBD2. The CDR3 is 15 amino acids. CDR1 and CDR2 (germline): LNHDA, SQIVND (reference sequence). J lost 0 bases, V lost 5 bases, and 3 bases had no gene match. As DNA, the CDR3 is TGTGCCAGTAGTGTCAGCGGGGGCTCCTACAATGAGCAGTTCTTC. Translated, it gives CASSVSGGSYNEQFF.

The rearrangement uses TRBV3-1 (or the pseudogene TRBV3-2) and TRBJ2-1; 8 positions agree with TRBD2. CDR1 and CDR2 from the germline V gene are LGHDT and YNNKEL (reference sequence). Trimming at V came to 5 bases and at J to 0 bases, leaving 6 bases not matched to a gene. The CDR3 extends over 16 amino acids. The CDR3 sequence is CASSSSSGSSYNEQFF. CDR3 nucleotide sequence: TGTGCCAGCAGCTCGTCCAGCGGGAGCTCCTACAATGAGCAGTTCTTC.

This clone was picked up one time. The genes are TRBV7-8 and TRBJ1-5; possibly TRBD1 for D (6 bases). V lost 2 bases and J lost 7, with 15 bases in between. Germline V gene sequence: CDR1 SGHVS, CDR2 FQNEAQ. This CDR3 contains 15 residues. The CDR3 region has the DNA TGTGCCAGCAGCTTATCAGGTCAGGGGTGGCAGCCCCAGCATTTT. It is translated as CASSLSGQGWQPQHF.

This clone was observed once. The CDR3: CATSRLAGGIFTDTQYF. CDR3 in DNA: TGTGCCACCAGCAGGCTAGCGGGAGGGATTTTCACAGATACGCAGTATTTT. This sequence joins TRBV15 and TRBJ2-3; 12 bases fit TRBD2. The J segment lost 2 bases and the V segment lost 3 bases, leaving 6 bases of the junction unmatched. This CDR3 has 17 residues. Germline CDR1 LNHNV, CDR2 YYDKDF (reference sequence).

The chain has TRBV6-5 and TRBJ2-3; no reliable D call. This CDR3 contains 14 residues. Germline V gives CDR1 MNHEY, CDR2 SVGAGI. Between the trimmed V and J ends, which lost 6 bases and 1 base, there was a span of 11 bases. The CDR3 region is CASSYGRGTDTQYF. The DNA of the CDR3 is TGTGCCAGCAGCTACGGGCGAGGCACAGATACGCAGTATTTT.

As DNA, the CDR3 is TGTGCCAGCATTACGGACATTCAAGGAGATGAAAAACTGTTTTTT. This gives the protein CASITDIQGDEKLFF. The chain is built from TRBV28 and TRBJ1-4; TRBD1 is a possible D gene (5 bases). Germline loops: CDR1 MDHEN, CDR2 SYDVKM. V was pared by 7 bases and J by 6 bases, with 18 bases between. This CDR3 has 15 amino acids.

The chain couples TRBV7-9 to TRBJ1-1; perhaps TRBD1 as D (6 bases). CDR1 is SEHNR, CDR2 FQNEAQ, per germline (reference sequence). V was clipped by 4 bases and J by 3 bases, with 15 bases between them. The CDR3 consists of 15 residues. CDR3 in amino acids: CASSSAGDSHTEAFF. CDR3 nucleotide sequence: TGTGCCAGCAGCTCGGCAGGGGATAGCCACACTGAAGCTTTCTTT.

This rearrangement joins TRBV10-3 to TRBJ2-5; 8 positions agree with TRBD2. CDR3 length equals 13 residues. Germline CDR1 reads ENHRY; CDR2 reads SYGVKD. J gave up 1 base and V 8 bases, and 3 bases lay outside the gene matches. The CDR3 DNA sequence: TGTGCCATCCGACTAGCGACCCAAGAGACCCAGTACTTC. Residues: CAIRLATQETQYF.

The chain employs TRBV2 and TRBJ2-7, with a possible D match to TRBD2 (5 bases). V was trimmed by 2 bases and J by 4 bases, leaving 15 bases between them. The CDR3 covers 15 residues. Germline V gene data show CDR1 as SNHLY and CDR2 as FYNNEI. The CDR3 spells CASSEPGGRIYEQYF. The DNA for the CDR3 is TGTGCCAGCAGTGAACCCGGCGGGCGGATTTACGAGCAGTACTTC.

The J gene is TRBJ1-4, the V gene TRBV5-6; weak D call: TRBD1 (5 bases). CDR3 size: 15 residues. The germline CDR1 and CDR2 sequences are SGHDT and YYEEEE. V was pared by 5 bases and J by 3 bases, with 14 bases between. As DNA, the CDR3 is TGTGCCAGCAGTTCCACAGGATGGGCTAATGAAAAACTGTTTTTT. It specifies CASSSTGWANEKLFF.

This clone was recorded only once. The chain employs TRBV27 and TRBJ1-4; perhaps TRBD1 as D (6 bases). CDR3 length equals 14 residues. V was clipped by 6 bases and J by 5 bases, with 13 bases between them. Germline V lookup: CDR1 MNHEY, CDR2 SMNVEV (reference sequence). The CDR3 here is CASSSDRRNEKLFF. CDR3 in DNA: TGTGCCAGCAGCTCAGACAGGAGAAATGAAAAACTGTTTTTT. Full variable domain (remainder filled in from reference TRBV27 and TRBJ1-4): EAQVTQNPRYLITVTGKKLTVTCSQNMNHEYMSWYRQDPGLGLRQIYYSMNVEVTDKGDVPEGYKVSRKEKRNFPLILESPSPNQTSLYFCASSSDRRNEKLFFGSGTQLSVL.